The 20 T cell receptor beta chains below were found in one sample sequenced in a study of spatial heterogeneity in lung cancer. The time point is: sample taken at primary tumor resection. Study outcomes and limitations: Intratumoral expanded alpha and beta TCR counts were found to track tumor mutation counts.

For these receptors, no antigen is known. One entry per CDR3 protein results from TCRdb running MiXCR on the 5' RACE reads. The sample has approximately 1,500 distinct CDR3 sequences, 20% to 25% seen once. The input for sequencing was lung tumor tissue, taken at surgery. The receptors come from a male donor with early-stage non-small cell lung cancer.

By share, this clonotype counts as medium-sized. The gene calls are TRBV20-1 and TRBJ1-5; D is ambiguous. The CDR3 loop spans 14 amino acids. V gave up 0 bases and J gave up 0 bases, with 6 bases separating them. Germline CDR1 is DFQATT and CDR2 is SNEGSKA (reference sequence). In DNA, the CDR3 is TGCAGTGCTAGAGAACAGTATAGCAATCAGCCCCAGCATTTT. Protein product: CSAREQYSNQPQHF.

The CDR3 protein is CASSFGRAYEQYF. Here the CDR3 DNA reads TGTGCCAGCAGTTTTGGCAGGGCCTACGAGCAGTACTTC. The chain employs TRBV27 and TRBJ2-7; tentative D call: TRBD1 (5 bases). V was cut by 3 bases and J by 2 bases, with 8 bases left in between. The germline V gene encodes CDR1 MNHEY and CDR2 SMNVEV (reference sequence). The CDR3 extends over 13 amino acids.

This clonotype qualifies as medium-sized. The chain joins TRBV3-1 to TRBJ2-5; 7 nucleotides match TRBD1. Germline-derived CDR1 and CDR2 are LGHDT and YNNKEL (reference sequence). The CDR3 has 17 residues. V trimming: 0 bases; J trimming: 0 bases; junction bases outside the gene matches: 7. In DNA form, the CDR3 reads TGTGCCAGCAGCCAAGATAGGGGGACAGCTCACCAAGAGACCCAGTACTTC. This gives the protein CASSQDRGTAHQETQYF.

This chain uses TRBV6-2 or TRBV6-3 with TRBJ2-1; 13 bases fit TRBD2. V lost 6 bases to trimming and J lost 14 bases; unmatched junction nucleotides: 13. The CDR3 length is 15 residues. Per germline, CDR1 MNHEY and CDR2 SVGEGT. Written as DNA, the CDR3 is TGTGCCAGCAGCCAGGGACTAGCGGGACCCGCGGAGGAGTTCTTC. Amino acid sequence: CASSQGLAGPAEEFF.

This clonotype was seen a few times. The chain recombines TRBV3-1 with TRBJ2-3, with D perhaps matching TRBD2 (5 bases). The length of the CDR3 is 14 residues. The V and J ends lost 2 bases and 2 bases respectively, with 8 bases between them. Germline loops: CDR1 LGHDT, CDR2 YNNKEL (reference sequence). The CDR3 nucleotides are TGTGCCAGCAGCCAACCGGGGATCACAGATACGCAGTATTTT. This gives the protein CASSQPGITDTQYF.

By share, this clonotype ranks as medium-sized. The chain employs TRBV3-1 and TRBJ1-1; tentatively, D is TRBD1 (6 bases). The CDR3 is made up of 13 amino acids. V was trimmed by 4 bases and J by 7 bases, leaving 13 bases between them. Germline V lookup: CDR1 LGHDT, CDR2 YNNKEL (reference sequence). In DNA, the CDR3 is TGTGCCAGCAGCCCCGGACAGCCCTTTGAAGCTTTCTTT. It codes for CASSPGQPFEAFF.

The chain combines TRBV7-9 with TRBJ2-7; D is undetermined. Germline V gene data show CDR1 as SEHNR and CDR2 as FQNEAQ (reference sequence). V was pared by 3 bases and J by 6 bases, with 9 bases between. This CDR3 has 12 residues. Written as DNA, the CDR3 is TGTGCCAGCAGCTTGGGGATTGCCGAGCAGTACTTC. Translated: CASSLGIAEQYF.

In this sample, this clonotype is medium-sized. The CDR3 spells CSATLAGGEETQYF. As DNA, the CDR3 is TGCAGTGCTACCCTAGCGGGGGGGGAAGAGACCCAGTACTTC. The chain is built from TRBV20-1 and TRBJ2-5; 12 nucleotides agree with TRBD2. The CDR3 runs to 14 residues. Germline CDR1 and CDR2: DFQATT and SNEGSKA (reference sequence). The junction had 3 bases not matched to a gene; V was cut back by 4 bases and J by 3 bases.

This clonotype is deemed medium-sized. The chain is built from TRBV20-1 and TRBJ2-5, with 9 bases that match TRBD1. The CDR3 length is 14 residues. Germline V gene data show CDR1 as DFQATT and CDR2 as SNEGSKA (reference sequence). V was clipped by 5 bases and J by 5 bases; unmatched bases: 9. The CDR3 here is CSAPADRGTETQYF. Here the CDR3 DNA reads TGCAGTGCTCCGGCGGACAGGGGTACGGAGACCCAGTACTTC.

By proportion, this clonotype is large (0.1 to 1%). The genes are TRBV10-3 and TRBJ2-5; 9 bases agree with TRBD1. Trimming cost V 10 bases and J 5 bases; bases outside gene matches: 11. The CDR3 is 14 residues long. Germline loops: CDR1 ENHRY, CDR2 SYGVKD. CDR3 in DNA: TGTGCCACAGAACAGGGGGCAGGGAAGGAGACCCAGTACTTC. Translating it yields CATEQGAGKETQYF.

By proportion, this clonotype is medium-sized. This chain links TRBV15 with TRBJ1-2; 8 bases match TRBD1. Trimming removed 5 bases from V and 1 base from J; junction bases left unmatched: 6. The germline CDR1 and CDR2 sequences are LNHNV and YYDKDF (reference sequence). The CDR3 contains 15 residues. Written as DNA, the CDR3 is TGTGCCACCAGCTTCACGGACAGGGATAACTATGGCTACACCTTC. This encodes CATSFTDRDNYGYTF.

V usage is TRBV6-5 and J usage is TRBJ2-1; D may correspond to TRBD1 or TRBD2 (5 bases each). V was pared by 7 bases and J by 12 bases, with 19 bases between. CDR1 and CDR2 from the germline V gene are MNHEY and SVGAGI. The CDR3 covers 13 residues. This chain's CDR3 is CASTPGTASAQFF. The DNA of the CDR3 is TGTGCCAGCACGCCCGGGACGGCTTCGGCGCAGTTCTTC.

This clonotype is categorized as medium-sized (0.01 to 0.1%). The chain employs TRBV19 and TRBJ2-7; 8 bases line up with TRBD1. Unmatched junction bases numbered 10, after V lost 5 bases and J lost 4 bases. Germline V gene sequence: CDR1 LNHDA, CDR2 SQIVND (reference sequence). The CDR3 runs to 15 residues. In nucleotides, the CDR3 is TGTGCCAGTAGTGTCTCGACAGGGGAAGGGTACGAGCAGTACGTC. Amino acid sequence: CASSVSTGEGYEQYV.

This clonotype is medium-sized in the sample. This chain joins TRBV5-1 and TRBJ2-2, with D possibly being TRBD2 (6 bases). V lost 0 bases to trimming and J lost 4 bases, with 13 bases between them. The germline gives CDR1 SGHRS, CDR2 YFSETQ. This CDR3 contains 16 residues. CDR3 sequence reads: CASSLEHGGLTGELFF. CDR3 nucleotides: TGCGCCAGCAGCTTGGAGCACGGGGGACTCACCGGGGAGCTGTTTTTT.

In regard to this clonotype: Mismatch with germline at one junction end may stem from a read error. The chain links TRBV6-6 to TRBJ2-5; D is unclear. The CDR3 loop spans 11 amino acids. Germline V gene data show CDR1 as MNHNY and CDR2 as SVGAGI (reference sequence). The chain's CDR3 is CTSSYEKTQYF. In nucleotides, the CDR3 is TGTACCAGCAGTTACGAGAAGACCCAGTACTTC.

By frequency in the sample, this clonotype is large. This chain links TRBV18 with TRBJ1-4; a possible D gene is TRBD1 (5 bases). Germline loops: CDR1 KGHSH, CDR2 LQKENI. This CDR3 contains 13 residues. V was clipped by 3 bases and J by 8 bases, with 10 bases between them. The CDR3 DNA is TGTGCCAGCTCACCTGGGGCAGAGGAAAAACTGTTTTTT. Amino acids: CASSPGAEEKLFF.

This chain links TRBV5-5 with TRBJ1-1; 11 bases map to TRBD1. The V and J ends lost 4 bases and 4 bases, in that order; junction bases with no gene match: 3. Germline V lookup: CDR1 SGHKS, CDR2 YYEKEE (reference sequence). The length of the CDR3 is 14 residues. The CDR3 DNA sequence: TGTGCCAGCAGCACCGGACAGGGGGCCACTGAAGCTTTCTTT. Its protein product is CASSTGQGATEAFF.

This chain links TRBV5-6 with TRBJ2-7; 7 bases agree with TRBD2. CDR3 length equals 12 residues. With V trimmed by 0 bases and J by 6 bases, 0 bases remained unmatched. CDR1 and CDR2 from the germline V gene are SGHDT and YYEEEE. The CDR3 reads CASSLGTSEQYF. CDR3 DNA sequence: TGTGCCAGCAGCTTGGGGACTAGCGAGCAGTACTTC.

By sample fraction, this clonotype is medium-sized (0.01 to 0.1%). The J gene is TRBJ1-6, the V gene TRBV10-3; 7 positions agree with TRBD1. Germline V gives CDR1 ENHRY, CDR2 SYGVKD. The V segment lost 3 bases and the J segment 5 bases; nucleotides outside the gene matches: 4. This CDR3 region has 15 residues. The DNA for the CDR3 is TGTGCCATCAGTGACAGACAGGGCCATAATTCACCCCTCCACTTT. Residues: CAISDRQGHNSPLHF.

This clonotype qualifies as medium-sized. The chain carries TRBV7-9 and TRBJ2-1; possible D gene TRBD1, 5 bases. The CDR3 loop spans 15 amino acids. From germline, CDR1 is SEHNR and CDR2 FQNEAQ (reference sequence). V dropped 4 bases and J dropped 2 bases, with 12 bases sitting between them. In DNA form, the CDR3 reads TGTGCCAGCAGCTCGGACCCAGGGACCTACAATGAGCAGTTCTTC. Translation: CASSSDPGTYNEQFF.